Presented here are 27 T cell receptor beta chains from one specimen sequenced in a study of blood T cells in healthy people across ages (dated by TCRdb to between 2015 and 2017). Libraries were constructed by 5' RACE. Sequencing was performed on an Illumina HiSeq 2500. A second PCR of about 7 to 12 cycles was run with a J-beta primer mix and a sample-barcoded 5' primer. The public reads were quality trimmed at Q25 with fastp and then assembled into clones with MiXCR by TCRdb, keeping productive beta chains. Rows merge per CDR3 protein into single entries with the most common DNA and genes. The sample has 900,000 to 950,000 distinct CDR3 sequences on record, 29% of them singletons. The ten largest make up roughly 10% of the sample. These data were also reused for a study on T cells of mothers and their children.

The sequencing input was blood. These receptors were taken from a woman aged 40 to 55 in good health.

The rearrangement joins TRBV7-3 to TRBJ2-1; 8 bases fit TRBD2. Germline V gene lookup returns CDR1 SGHTA and CDR2 FQGTGA. Trimming took 4 bases from V and 9 from J; bases not matched to a gene: 2. The CDR3 runs to 12 residues. This chain's CDR3 is CASSYSGSEQFF. For the CDR3, the DNA is TGTGCCAGCAGCTACAGCGGGAGTGAGCAGTTCTTC.

The chain recombines TRBV5-6 with TRBJ2-1, with TRBD2 identical over 13 bases. The CDR3 loop spans 16 amino acids. V dropped 4 bases and J dropped 8; count of bases not matched to a gene: 9. Germline CDR1 reads SGHDT; CDR2 reads YYEEEE. The CDR3 protein is CASSTRLAGGRDEQFF. CDR3 coding DNA: TGTGCCAGCAGCACCAGACTAGCGGGGGGCCGGGATGAGCAGTTCTTC.

This clonotype showed up many times. At one boundary the junction diverges from the germline segment, which might be a read error. The chain links TRBV5-1 to TRBJ2-5; tentatively, D is TRBD1 (6 bases). The CDR3 runs to 14 residues. Per the germline V gene, CDR1 is SGHRS and CDR2 is YFSETQ. The CDR3 protein is CASSLGQFQETQYF. The CDR3 DNA follows: TGTGCCAGCAGCCTAGGACAGTTCCAAGAGACCCAGTACTTC.

This clonotype was counted at least ten times. The rearrangement links TRBV20-1 to TRBJ2-1; 9 nucleotides agree with TRBD1. The CDR3 length is 14 residues. Germline V lookup: CDR1 DFQATT, CDR2 SNEGSKA (reference sequence). Unmatched junction bases numbered 6, after V lost 2 bases and J lost 7 bases. CDR3 in amino acids: CSARPGQGLNEQFF. For the CDR3, the DNA is TGCAGTGCTAGACCGGGACAGGGACTTAATGAGCAGTTCTTC.

This clonotype was detected ten times or more. The genes are TRBV7-8 and TRBJ2-5; 16 bases are a match to TRBD2. Germline V lookup: CDR1 SGHVS, CDR2 FQNEAQ. The junction had 11 bases not matched to a gene; V was cut back by 4 bases and J by 3 bases. The CDR3 consists of 19 residues. The CDR3 DNA reads TGTGCCAGCAGCTCTAGGGCGGGACTAGCGGGGGGGCAAAAAGAGACCCAGTACTTC. Amino acids: CASSSRAGLAGGQKETQYF.

There are a few counts of this clonotype. This chain uses TRBV5-1 with TRBJ2-4; D not resolved. The better agreement between TRBJ2-7 and the DNA end casts doubt on the J call. Germline lookup yields CDR1 SGHRS and CDR2 YFSETQ. This CDR3 is built from 16 residues. CDR3 protein: CASSLDGAYPGYEQYF. The CDR3 nucleotides read TGCGCCAGCAGCTTGGACGGAGCATACCCAGGCTACGAGCAGTACTTC.

This clonotype was seen at least ten times. The rearrangement uses TRBV10-3 and TRBJ2-1; D is unclear. V lost 3 bases and J lost 7, with 4 bases in between. CDR3 length: 11 residues. Germline V gene data show CDR1 as ENHRY and CDR2 as SYGVKD. CDR3 in DNA: TGTGCCATCAGTGAAAGGAATGAGCAGTTCTTC. This gives the protein CAISERNEQFF.

The chain has TRBV18 and TRBJ2-5, with TRBD2 as a possible D gene (5 bases). V lost 4 bases to trimming and J lost 11 bases, with 14 bases between them. This CDR3 region has 12 residues. CDR1 and CDR2 (germline): KGHSH, LQKENI. The CDR3, as DNA: TGTGCCAGCTCACAGCCGGGGTATGGTCAGTACTTC. This gives the protein CASSQPGYGQYF.

This chain joins TRBV4-1 and TRBJ1-1; 8 positions agree with TRBD1. Per germline, CDR1 MGHRA and CDR2 YSYEKL. The CDR3 consists of 17 residues. The V segment lost 0 bases and the J segment 4 bases; nucleotides outside the gene matches: 10. The CDR3 here is CASSQEPQDRVGTEAFF. CDR3 bases: TGCGCCAGCAGCCAAGAACCCCAGGACAGGGTTGGCACTGAAGCTTTCTTT.

The chain uses TRBV12-3 or TRBV12-4 and TRBJ2-3; 7 bases match TRBD2. The CDR3 totals 15 residues. V was clipped by 3 bases and J by 0 bases; unmatched bases: 3. This CDR3 is CASSFSSGSTDTQYF. CDR3 in DNA: TGTGCCAGCAGTTTCTCTAGCGGTAGCACAGATACGCAGTATTTT.

This clonotype was seen more than once but under ten times. This rearrangement joins TRBV5-1 to TRBJ2-2; D is possibly TRBD1 (6 bases). The length of the CDR3 is 15 residues. The ends were cut back, 1 base at V and 5 bases at J, with 12 bases in the middle. Germline V gene sequence: CDR1 SGHRS, CDR2 YFSETQ. The CDR3 nucleotides read TGCGCCAGCAGCTTGTCCCTTACAGGGACCGGGGAGCTGTTTTTT. This sequence encodes CASSLSLTGTGELFF.

This clonotype was seen more than once but under ten times. The chain links TRBV7-9 to TRBJ2-7; TRBD1 aligns across 9 bases. CDR1 and CDR2 (germline): SEHNR, FQNEAQ (reference sequence). There are 15 residues in the CDR3. J was trimmed by 0 bases and V by 5 bases; bases with no gene match: 5. CDR3 loop: CASSPPTGGSYEQYF. Written as DNA, the CDR3 is TGTGCCAGCAGCCCCCCGACAGGGGGCTCCTACGAGCAGTACTTC.

Concerning this clonotype itself: A much bigger clone sits one base away, suggesting this may be a read error. The CDR3 does not end in the conserved phenylalanine or tryptophan, so this is likely a read error. CDR3 residues: CASSKDRGKQETQYV. The CDR3 nucleotides read TGTGCCAGCAGCAAGGACAGGGGAAAGCAGGAGACCCAGTACGTC. The chain combines TRBV11-1 with TRBJ2-5; TRBD1 matches 9 bases. Per germline, CDR1 SGHAT and CDR2 FQDESV (reference sequence). The V segment lost 5 bases and the J segment 5 bases; nucleotides outside the gene matches: 9. The CDR3 is made up of 15 amino acids.

Concerning this clonotype itself: This clone may be a read error of a much larger clone one base away. This chain links TRBV19 with TRBJ2-1, with TRBD2 matching 7 bases. V dropped 2 bases and J dropped 6; count of bases not matched to a gene: 7. The CDR3 consists of 15 residues. The V gene's germline CDR1 is LNHDA and CDR2 SQIVND (reference sequence). The CDR3: CASSIKRGSCNEQFF. For the CDR3, the DNA is TGTGCCAGTAGTATAAAGCGGGGCTCGTGCAATGAGCAGTTCTTC.

The chain links TRBV5-6 to TRBJ2-1; 7 nucleotides align to TRBD1. The CDR3 is made up of 15 amino acids. The ends lost 0 bases at V and 12 bases at J; junction bases unmatched: 12. Germline V gene lookup returns CDR1 SGHDT and CDR2 YYEEEE. The DNA for the CDR3 is TGTGCCAGCAGCTTGGCCGGGACAGACCCGTGGGGGCAGTTCTTC. Translating gives CASSLAGTDPWGQFF. Using reference TRBV5-6 and TRBJ2-1 for the parts outside the CDR3, the full variable domain is DAGVTQSPTHLIKTRGQQVTLRCSPKSGHDTVSWYQQALGQGPQFIFQYYEEEERQRGNFPDRFSGHQFPNYSSELNVNALLLGDSALYLCASSLAGTDPWGQFFGPGTRLTVL.

The chain combines TRBV12-3 or TRBV12-4 with TRBJ1-3, with 8 bases matching TRBD1. This CDR3 contains 15 residues. With 9 bases clipped from V and 0 bases from J, the junction kept 7 bases outside the gene matches. The CDR3 DNA reads TGTGCCAGTCTGGGACAGGACAACTCTGGAAACACCATATATTTT. This encodes CASLGQDNSGNTIYF.

V gene TRBV14 combines with J gene TRBJ2-1, with 7 positions matching TRBD2. V shed 0 bases and J 8 bases; nucleotides not matched to a gene: 13. CDR1 SGHDN and CDR2 FVKESK come from the germline V gene. The length of the CDR3 is 17 residues. The CDR3 is CASSQDRASGQGHEQFF. CDR3 coding DNA: TGTGCCAGCAGCCAAGATCGGGCTAGCGGCCAGGGCCATGAGCAGTTCTTC.

This clonotype was seen at least ten times. Mismatch with germline at one junction end may stem from a read error. The V call is TRBV7-2, the J call TRBJ2-7; TRBD2 matches at 9 bases. The CDR3 totals 15 residues. Germline V gene lookup returns CDR1 SGHTA and CDR2 FQGNSA. DNA of the CDR3: TGTGCCAGCAGCCTAGCGGGGCGATACTCCTACGAGCAGTACTTC. Its protein is CASSLAGRYSYEQYF.

This clonotype was found many times. This chain connects TRBV27 to TRBJ2-5; D gene ambiguous. Germline V gene sequence: CDR1 MNHEY, CDR2 SMNVEV (reference sequence). Trimming removed 4 bases from V and 4 bases from J, with 10 bases in between. The CDR3 has 13 amino acids. The DNA for the CDR3 is TGTGCCAGCAGTTATTTTTCAGGAGAGACCCAGTACTTC. Translated: CASSYFSGETQYF.

The rearrangement uses TRBV5-1 and TRBJ2-1; perhaps D is TRBD1 or TRBD2 (5 bases each). Deletions cut 6 bases from V and 8 bases from J, with 21 bases between. Per germline, CDR1 SGHRS and CDR2 YFSETQ. The CDR3 length is 15 residues. The CDR3 coding sequence is TGCGCCAGCAACCCATGGCCTGGGACCGATGATGAGCAGTTCTTC. Encoded protein: CASNPWPGTDDEQFF.

Many counts were recorded for this clonotype. V gene TRBV12-3 or TRBV12-4 combines with J gene TRBJ2-7; 8 nucleotides line up with TRBD2. The CDR3 extends over 15 amino acids. The V and J ends lost 6 bases and 0 bases, in that order; junction bases with no gene match: 7. Written as DNA, the CDR3 is TGTGCCAGCAGGTCGGGACTAGATCCCTCCTACGAGCAGTACTTC. Amino acids: CASRSGLDPSYEQYF.

With respect to this clonotype: This may stem from a read error, because a much larger clone lies one nucleotide away. The rearrangement links TRBV24-1 to TRBJ2-7; 10 positions match TRBD1. V trimming: 3 bases; J trimming: 10 bases; junction bases outside the gene matches: 14. Germline CDR1 reads KGHDR; CDR2 reads SFDVKD. The CDR3 loop spans 16 amino acids. In nucleotides, the CDR3 is TGTGCCACCAGTGATCCTTCGACAGGGGGCGCGGAGATCCAGTACTTC. It is translated as CATSDPSTGGAEIQYF.

The chain has TRBV20-1 and TRBJ1-1; TRBD1 might be the D (5 bases). The CDR3 runs to 17 residues. The germline V and J ends were trimmed by 0 bases and 2 bases, with 19 bases remaining between them. Germline CDR1 DFQATT, CDR2 SNEGSKA (reference sequence). The CDR3 nucleotides are TGCAGTGCTAGAGATGCTTTGGGACGGGGACTAAACACTGAAGCTTTCTTT. This codes for CSARDALGRGLNTEAFF.

This clonotype was detected only a few times. The gene calls are TRBV6-5 and TRBJ1-2, with D unclear. The germline V gene has CDR1 MNHEY and CDR2 SVGAGI. CDR3 length equals 10 residues. The ends were cut back, 7 bases at V and 7 bases at J, with 7 bases in the middle. This CDR3 is CASTRLGYTF. CDR3 DNA sequence: TGTGCCAGCACCAGACTTGGCTACACCTTC.

This clonotype has more than one count but fewer than ten. One end of the junction fails to match germline, which may point to a read error. The chain employs TRBV7-7 and TRBJ2-1; tentatively, D is TRBD1 (5 bases). CDR1 is SSHAT, CDR2 FNYEAQ, per germline (reference sequence). The CDR3 runs 14 residues. The CDR3 DNA is TGTGCTAGCAGCTTTGATGTCAGGGCCATTGAGCAGTTCTTC. Encoded protein: CASSFDVRAIEQFF.

The chain links TRBV3-1 to TRBJ1-3; D is undetermined. Per the germline V gene, CDR1 is LGHDT and CDR2 is YNNKEL (reference sequence). The CDR3 contains 19 residues. V was shortened by 4 bases and J by 0 bases, with 22 bases between the two germline ends. The CDR3 here is CASSPVGSSTSLSGNTIYF. In DNA, the CDR3 is TGTGCCAGCAGCCCCGTGGGATCATCCACATCTCTCTCTGGAAACACCATATATTTT.

The V call is TRBV20-1, the J call TRBJ2-1; weak D call: TRBD1 (6 bases). Per the germline V gene, CDR1 is DFQATT and CDR2 is SNEGSKA (reference sequence). V lost 0 bases, J lost 4 bases, and 28 bases lay in between. The CDR3 loop spans 20 amino acids. The DNA for the CDR3 is TGCAGTGCTAGAGAGGAGCATCTTGGGGGCGCGGAACGGGGATACAATGAGCAGTTCTTC. Its translation is CSAREEHLGGAERGYNEQFF.